What follows are 14 T cell receptor beta chains derived from one specimen sequenced in a study of blood T cell repertoires in COVID-19. The method was immunoSEQ multiplex PCR; TCRdb's version includes in-frame clones alone and lacks a portion of them. The repertoire has some 290,000 clones, approximately 86% of them found once; the top ten carry 3.6%. The sequenced material came from peripheral blood. Source of these receptors: a man aged 18 to 29 with active or convalescent COVID-19.

The genes are TRBV18 and TRBJ1-1, with 11 nucleotides matching TRBD1. V gave up 1 base and J gave up 5 bases; unmatched junction bases: 9. The length of the CDR3 is 17 residues. Germline assignment: CDR1 KGHSH and CDR2 LQKENI. In nucleotides, the CDR3 is TGTGCCAGCTCACCACTAGGGACAGGGGGATTTGGTACTGAAGCTTTCTTT. Protein sequence: CASSPLGTGGFGTEAFF. Full variable domain (remainder filled in from reference TRBV18 and TRBJ1-1): NAGVMQNPRHLVRRRGQEARLRCSPMKGHSHVYWYRQLPEEGLKFMVYLQKENIIDESGMPKERFSAEFPKEGPSILRIQQVVRGDSAAYFCASSPLGTGGFGTEAFFGQGTRLTVV.

The chain combines TRBV7-9 with TRBJ1-3, with unresolved D. The CDR3 is 15 amino acids. V lost 1 base, J lost 1 base, and 8 bases lay in between. CDR1 and CDR2 (germline): SEHNR, FQNEAQ (reference sequence). The CDR3 reads CASSLGTASGNTIYF. The CDR3 DNA sequence: TGTGCCAGCAGCTTAGGCACAGCATCTGGAAACACCATATATTTT.

This rearrangement joins TRBV2 to TRBJ2-5; 11 bases line up with TRBD2. CDR3 length: 15 residues. The ends lost 8 bases at V and 2 bases at J; junction bases unmatched: 7. Germline V CDR1 and CDR2: SNHLY, FYNNEI. The CDR3 is CASEIPSGGQETQYF. The CDR3 coding sequence is TGTGCCAGCGAAATTCCTAGCGGGGGGCAAGAGACCCAGTACTTC.

V usage is TRBV30 and J usage is TRBJ2-1; 8 bases line up with TRBD2. The V gene end was trimmed by 0 bases and the J gene end by 5 bases; junction bases not matched to a gene: 12. The CDR3 totals 17 residues. The germline V gene has CDR1 GTSNPN and CDR2 SVGIG (reference sequence). CDR3 in DNA: TGTGCCTGGAGTGTAAAGAGGGGCGGGGGGCATCACAATGAGCAGTTCTTC. Residues: CAWSVKRGGGHHNEQFF.

A note on this clone: Other DNA sequences in this sample translate to the same CDR3. The chain uses TRBV11-3 and TRBJ2-7; 7 nucleotides align to TRBD2. This CDR3 comprises 16 residues. Germline V gene data show CDR1 as SGHNT and CDR2 as YENEEA. V lost 0 bases and J lost 3; bases outside the gene matches: 8. The CDR3, as DNA: TGTGCCAGCAGCTTAGATCTTGGGGCGGGAGTCTACGAGCAGTACTTC. As protein: CASSLDLGAGVYEQYF.

This chain joins TRBV7-9 and TRBJ2-1; TRBD1 matches 10 bases. Germline CDR1 and CDR2: SEHNR and FQNEAQ (reference sequence). Germline trimming cut 4 bases from V and 7 bases from J; bases unmatched to any gene: 7. The CDR3 contains 15 residues. CDR3 in amino acids: CASSWGQGTANEQFF. CDR3 sequence (DNA): TGTGCCAGCAGCTGGGGACAGGGGACCGCGAATGAGCAGTTCTTC.

The V and J genes are TRBV7-3 and TRBJ2-1; 8 bases are shared with TRBD2. This CDR3 has 16 amino acids. The J segment lost 3 bases and the V segment lost 4 bases, leaving 8 bases of the junction unmatched. The germline CDR1 and CDR2 sequences are SGHTA and FQGTGA. CDR3 sequence reads: CASSSGPGLDYNEQFF. The CDR3 DNA sequence: TGTGCCAGCAGCTCCGGACCGGGACTAGACTACAATGAGCAGTTCTTC.

The rearrangement links TRBV29-1 to TRBJ1-2, with 7 bases identical to TRBD1. Per germline, CDR1 SQVTM and CDR2 ANQGSEA. This CDR3 spans 13 amino acids. The junction had 11 bases not matched to a gene; V was cut back by 5 bases and J by 8 bases. CDR3 coding DNA: TGCAGCGTTCCCACTCAGGGGGGTGGGGGCTACACCTTC. This translates into CSVPTQGGGGYTF.

The chain joins TRBV6-1 to TRBJ2-1; no reliable D call. The CDR3 totals 11 residues. Trimming left V 2 bases short and J 15 bases short, with 11 bases between. The germline gives CDR1 MNHNS, CDR2 SASEGT. The CDR3 nucleotides are TGTGCCAGCAGTGAAAGGAGAACCCCGTTCTTC. This translates into CASSERRTPFF.

The chain recombines TRBV18 with TRBJ2-5; D possibly corresponds to TRBD1 (6 bases). CDR1 is KGHSH, CDR2 LQKENI, per germline. This CDR3 contains 16 residues. V lost 9 bases and J 2 bases, leaving 22 bases between the germline ends. Here the CDR3 reads CASSLGLGASQETQYF. DNA of the CDR3: TGTGCCAGTTCTCTTGGGTTGGGGGCGTCTCAAGAGACCCAGTACTTC.

The chain joins TRBV6-1 to TRBJ1-5; TRBD1 aligns across 10 bases. The CDR3 is 14 residues long. The V and J ends lost 3 bases and 6 bases, in that order; junction bases with no gene match: 2. Looked up from germline, CDR1 is MNHNS and CDR2 is SASEGT. CDR3 residues: CASSDDRGLQPQHF. The CDR3 region has the DNA TGTGCCAGCAGTGATGACAGGGGGCTTCAGCCCCAGCATTTT.

This clone showed up many times. The chain combines TRBV5-1 with TRBJ2-7; 7 nucleotides line up with TRBD2. The CDR3 runs to 17 residues. In germline, CDR1 is SGHRS, CDR2 YFSETQ. V shed 0 bases and J 4 bases; nucleotides not matched to a gene: 13. This chain's CDR3 is CASSLGGLPGEGYEQYF. In DNA, the CDR3 is TGCGCCAGCAGCTTGGGGGGCCTCCCGGGGGAGGGATACGAGCAGTACTTC.

This clone was seen just once. V usage is TRBV10-3 and J usage is TRBJ2-7; perhaps TRBD1 as D (5 bases). This CDR3 contains 12 residues. Germline CDR1 and CDR2: ENHRY and SYGVKD. Trimming removed 10 bases from V and 5 bases from J, with 15 bases in between. CDR3 DNA: TGTGCCACCGGCCCCAGGGTTCACGAGCAGTACTTC. As protein: CATGPRVHEQYF.

The J gene is TRBJ2-6, the V gene TRBV5-1; no clear D. CDR3 length equals 15 residues. Germline V CDR1 and CDR2: SGHRS, YFSETQ. V was clipped by 0 bases and J by 2 bases, with 6 bases between them. The CDR3 loop reads CASSLAVPGANVLTF. The CDR3, as DNA: TGCGCCAGCAGCTTGGCAGTTCCTGGGGCCAACGTCCTGACTTTC.